The next 24 T cell receptor beta chains were all read from a single sample in a study of monozygotic twins with inflammatory bowel disease. TCRdb re-called the 5' RACE reads and gives one entry per CDR3 protein, without DNA. Its listing shows more than 300,000 distinct CDR3 sequences. The sequenced material came from blood. All receptors come from a human donor with ulcerative colitis or Crohn's disease, or a healthy co-twin of an affected twin (not recorded which).

V and J are TRBV12-3 or TRBV12-4 and TRBJ2-1; TCRdb's assignment of TRBD2 cannot be checked, as there is no DNA. The CDR3 contains 16 residues. The CDR3 loop reads CASSSPTSQVDDEQFF.

The chain links TRBV20-1 to TRBJ2-7; TCRdb outputs TRBD1, but without DNA this stays unchecked. This CDR3 is 15 amino acids long. CDR1 is DFQATT and CDR2 is SNEGSKA in the germline V gene (reference sequence). CDR3 residues: CSARDRQVSPYEQYF.

The chain combines TRBV28 with TRBJ2-4; as DNA is missing, the TRBD1 call by TCRdb cannot be tested. The CDR3 extends over 15 amino acids. The germline gives CDR1 MDHEN, CDR2 SYDVKM. CDR3: CASSDTGAGKGIQYF.

Here the CDR3 reads CASSPRRENTGELFF. V is TRBV18 and J is TRBJ2-2. This CDR3 is built from 15 residues. CDR1 KGHSH and CDR2 LQKENI come from the germline V gene.

The chain recombines TRBV5-1 with TRBJ2-3; with no DNA, the TCRdb D assignment of TRBD1 cannot be verified. From germline, CDR1 is SGHRS and CDR2 YFSETQ. This CDR3 is built from 14 residues. The CDR3 loop reads CASSSQGSLDTQYF.

V gene TRBV11-1 combines with J gene TRBJ2-7; TCRdb names TRBD2, which stays unverified in the absence of DNA. CDR3 length: 14 amino acids. Germline V lookup: CDR1 SGHAT, CDR2 FQDESV (reference sequence). The CDR3 spells CASSLRGNHYEQYF. The full variable domain, with the rest looked up from reference TRBV11-1 and TRBJ2-7, is EAEVAQSPRYKITEKSQAVAFWCDPISGHATLYWYRQILGQGPELLVQFQDESVVDDSQLPKDRFSAERLKGVDSTLKIQPAELGDSAMYLCASSLRGNHYEQYFGPGTRLTVT.

CDR3: CASSLGQGEAFF. This chain links TRBV7-9 with TRBJ1-1; the TCRdb D gene call, TRBD1, has no DNA to confirm it. The CDR3 totals 12 residues. Germline CDR1 is SEHNR and CDR2 is FQNEAQ (reference sequence).

This chain connects TRBV5-6 to TRBJ1-2; TCRdb designates TRBD1, a call that cannot be tested without DNA. CDR1 and CDR2 from the germline V gene are SGHDT and YYEEEE. CDR3 length: 15 amino acids. CDR3 amino acids: CASSRDRYFTEGYTF.

The rearrangement joins TRBV7-8 to TRBJ2-7; TCRdb's D call, TRBD2, is unchecked because there is no DNA. The germline V gene has CDR1 SGHVS and CDR2 FQNEAQ. The CDR3 loop spans 13 amino acids. The CDR3 loop reads CASSLVERHEQYF.

The V call is TRBV7-9, the J call TRBJ2-3; the TCRdb call, TRBD1, lacks DNA for checking. Per germline, CDR1 SEHNR and CDR2 FQNEAQ (reference sequence). The CDR3 is 16 amino acids. CDR3 region: CASSPPGGGRTDTQYF. The full variable domain, in which reference TRBV7-9 and TRBJ2-3 provide the parts outside the CDR3, is DTGVSQNPRHKITKRGQNVTFRCDPISEHNRLYWYRQTLGQGPEFLTYFQNEAQLEKSRLLSDRFSAERPKGSFSTLEIQRTEQGDSAMYLCASSPPGGGRTDTQYFGPGTRLTVL.

The chain combines TRBV12-3 or TRBV12-4 with TRBJ1-5. This CDR3 contains 12 residues. This CDR3 reads CASSLIRQPQHF.

The V gene is TRBV5-4, the J gene TRBJ1-1; TCRdb reports TRBD1, a call that lacks DNA to check it against. In germline, CDR1 is SGHNT, CDR2 YYREEE (reference sequence). CDR3 length: 17 amino acids. The CDR3 sequence is CASRRTGDMTMNTEAFF.

J is TRBJ1-1 and V is TRBV5-1; no DNA is available, so the TRBD1 call from TCRdb remains unchecked. CDR3 length equals 16 residues. CDR1 SGHRS and CDR2 YFSETQ come from the germline V gene. CDR3 residues: CASSLYGTGLGTEAFF.

The rearrangement links TRBV6-5 to TRBJ1-2. The CDR3 runs 13 residues. Germline loops: CDR1 MNHEY, CDR2 SVGAGI. The CDR3 loop reads CASSYSTVYGYTF.

The chain has TRBV2 and TRBJ1-2. The germline V gene has CDR1 SNHLY and CDR2 FYNNEI. This CDR3 comprises 12 residues. The CDR3 sequence is CASIVRGNGYTF.

This CDR3 is CASSLILGVDAFF. V and J are TRBV5-6 and TRBJ1-1; the D call of TRBD1 rests on TCRdb alone, since no DNA is present to check it. Germline V gives CDR1 SGHDT, CDR2 YYEEEE. CDR3 length equals 13 residues.

The gene calls are TRBV7-9 and TRBJ2-7; TCRdb picks TRBD1, but there is no DNA to check that call. Germline values: CDR1 SEHNR, CDR2 FQNEAQ (reference sequence). The CDR3 runs to 15 residues. This CDR3 is CASSPTQSGGRPEYF.

This sequence joins TRBV20-1 and TRBJ2-5. The CDR3 sequence is 14 residues long. Germline CDR1 DFQATT, CDR2 SNEGSKA (reference sequence). CDR3 region: CSAQPTGMGETQYF.

The V gene is TRBV25-1, the J gene TRBJ1-3. The length of the CDR3 is 14 residues. CDR1 and CDR2 (germline): MGHDK, SYGVNS. The chain's CDR3 is CVSSHPELPNTIYF.

This chain connects TRBV4-1 to TRBJ2-1; TCRdb picks TRBD2, but there is no DNA to check that call. This CDR3 spans 18 amino acids. Germline CDR1 and CDR2: MGHRA and YSYEKL. The CDR3 sequence: CASIQGGLAGGFYNEQFF.

This chain joins TRBV7-2 and TRBJ2-5; the TCRdb call, TRBD2, lacks DNA for checking. The CDR3 spans 14 residues. Germline V lookup: CDR1 SGHTA, CDR2 FQGNSA. The CDR3 reads CASSHAGFQETQYF.

This chain uses TRBV11-2 with TRBJ2-3; the D gene TCRdb calls, TRBD2, cannot be checked with no DNA. Germline-derived CDR1 and CDR2 are SGHAT and FQNNGV. CDR3 length equals 19 residues. CDR3 protein: CASSLGAPLTSGLTDTQYF.

CDR3 sequence reads: CASRVTGSNQPQHF. V and J are TRBV28 and TRBJ1-5; there is no DNA to check the TCRdb D call of TRBD1. CDR3 length equals 14 residues. Germline-derived CDR1 and CDR2 are MDHEN and SYDVKM.

The chain employs TRBV27 and TRBJ2-3; TCRdb returns TRBD1, unconfirmable since there is no DNA. CDR1 is MNHEY and CDR2 is SMNVEV in the germline V gene (reference sequence). The CDR3 spans 14 residues. CDR3 sequence: CASSLLGAGDTQYF.